These 31 T cell receptor beta chains originate from one sample sequenced in a study of glioma-infiltrating T cells after dendritic cell vaccination. Produced via immunoSEQ multiplex PCR; TCRdb's table is partial and in-frame only. The table includes over 70,000 clones, approximately 80% detected once. Source: blood, taken before dendritic cell vaccination. Source of these receptors: a human donor with glioblastoma.

The chain employs TRBV18 and TRBJ2-3; 9 nucleotides agree with TRBD2. This CDR3 spans 18 amino acids. V lost 0 bases, J lost 5 bases, and 12 bases stayed unmatched. From germline, CDR1 is KGHSH and CDR2 LQKENI. The CDR3 nucleotides read TGTGCCAGCTCACCACCTGACCCGGCGGGGGGGCCGTTAGATACGCAGTATTTT. Amino acid sequence: CASSPPDPAGGPLDTQYF.

The V gene is TRBV7-9, the J gene TRBJ1-1; D gene ambiguous. CDR3 length: 13 residues. V shed 3 bases and J shed 4 bases, with 9 bases lying between them. Germline V gene sequence: CDR1 SEHNR, CDR2 FQNEAQ (reference sequence). In DNA, the CDR3 is TGTGCCAGCAGCTTTGTAGGAGGCACTGAAGCTTTCTTT. It is translated as CASSFVGGTEAFF. Variable domain in full (rest from reference TRBV7-9 and TRBJ1-1): DTGVSQNPRHKITKRGQNVTFRCDPISEHNRLYWYRQTLGQGPEFLTYFQNEAQLEKSRLLSDRFSAERPKGSFSTLEIQRTEQGDSAMYLCASSFVGGTEAFFGQGTRLTVV.

The chain carries TRBV5-1 and TRBJ2-5; D possibly corresponds to TRBD1 (6 bases). Trimming stripped 2 bases from V and 3 bases from J, with 20 bases between. From germline, CDR1 is SGHRS and CDR2 YFSETQ. The CDR3 length is 17 residues. The CDR3: CASSLEPWKGDKETQYF. The CDR3 DNA sequence: TGCGCCAGCAGCTTAGAGCCCTGGAAGGGGGATAAAGAGACCCAGTACTTC.

The chain recombines TRBV5-1 with TRBJ1-2; 7 bases fit TRBD1. V shed 3 bases and J 0 bases; nucleotides not matched to a gene: 5. CDR3 length: 15 residues. The V gene's germline CDR1 is SGHRS and CDR2 YFSETQ. The CDR3 protein is CASSSQGTANYGYTF. CDR3 sequence (DNA): TGCGCCAGCAGCTCACAGGGGACTGCTAACTATGGCTACACCTTC.

V and J are TRBV19 and TRBJ1-4; the D gene is possibly TRBD1 (6 bases). V was trimmed by 8 bases and J by 5 bases, leaving 18 bases between them. CDR1 and CDR2 (germline): LNHDA, SQIVND (reference sequence). The CDR3 extends over 15 amino acids. The CDR3 is CASSRGNYANEKLFF. In DNA form, the CDR3 reads TGTGCCAGTTCCAGGGGAAATTACGCAAATGAAAAACTGTTTTTT.

The gene calls are TRBV9 and TRBJ2-2; TRBD1 matches at 7 bases. Unmatched junction bases numbered 4, after V lost 3 bases and J lost 2 bases. The germline V gene has CDR1 SGDLS and CDR2 YYNGEE. The length of the CDR3 is 15 residues. CDR3 sequence reads: CASSGRTGNTGELFF. The CDR3 nucleotides read TGTGCCAGCAGCGGCCGGACAGGTAACACCGGGGAGCTGTTTTTT.

The chain has TRBV5-1 and TRBJ2-3, with D possibly matching TRBD2 (5 bases). V was clipped by 5 bases and J by 5 bases, with 9 bases between them. Germline CDR1 is SGHRS and CDR2 is YFSETQ. This CDR3 has 12 amino acids. CDR3 DNA: TGCGCCAGCAGAAATGGGAGAGATACGCAGTATTTT. This sequence encodes CASRNGRDTQYF.

The genes are TRBV6-1 and TRBJ1-1; the match to TRBD1 covers 7 bases. The germline V gene encodes CDR1 MNHNS and CDR2 SASEGT. V lost 4 bases and J lost 6; bases outside the gene matches: 5. The CDR3 totals 13 residues. The CDR3 coding sequence is TGTGCCAGCAGTGGGTCAGGGGGTTCTGAAGCTTTCTTT. This encodes CASSGSGGSEAFF.

The chain links TRBV5-6 to TRBJ2-7; D is perhaps TRBD2 (6 bases). This CDR3 has 13 amino acids. The germline V gene has CDR1 SGHDT and CDR2 YYEEEE. V was shortened by 1 base and J by 4 bases, with 9 bases between the two germline ends. The CDR3 DNA sequence: TGTGCCAGCAGCTTGTTTCGGGAGTACGAGCAGTACGTC. Translating gives CASSLFREYEQYV.

The genes are TRBV25-1 and TRBJ1-2; no reliable D call. Trimming stripped 5 bases from V and 0 bases from J, with 7 bases between. Looked up from germline, CDR1 is MGHDK and CDR2 is SYGVNS. The CDR3 sequence is 13 residues long. CDR3 sequence (DNA): TGTGCCAGCAGTACAGAAACTAACTATGGCTACACCTTC. This codes for CASSTETNYGYTF.

In its sample, this clone ranks as medium-sized. This rearrangement joins TRBV2 to TRBJ1-2; TRBD1 matches at 8 bases. V was clipped by 8 bases and J by 7 bases; unmatched bases: 9. This CDR3 is built from 13 residues. Germline V gene sequence: CDR1 SNHLY, CDR2 FYNNEI. CDR3 region: CASFQQGAIGYTF. CDR3 DNA sequence: TGTGCCAGCTTTCAGCAGGGGGCGATTGGCTACACCTTC.

This rearrangement joins TRBV30 to TRBJ1-1; D is uncertain. V was shortened by 0 bases and J by 10 bases, with 15 bases between the two germline ends. Germline assignment: CDR1 GTSNPN and CDR2 SVGIG (reference sequence). The CDR3 covers 13 residues. The CDR3 coding sequence is TGTGCCTGGAGTGTATTAGACCGAGACTCAGCTTTCTTT. It encodes CAWSVLDRDSAFF.

The chain links TRBV5-1 to TRBJ2-7; TRBD2 agrees at 7 bases. The CDR3 runs to 15 residues. V shed 0 bases and J 0 bases; nucleotides not matched to a gene: 3. Germline V lookup: CDR1 SGHRS, CDR2 YFSETQ. CDR3 DNA sequence: TGCGCCAGCAGCTTGGGTGGCGGGAGCTCCTACGAGCAGTACGTC. Its protein is CASSLGGGSSYEQYV.

This clone was recorded at least ten times. This rearrangement joins TRBV6-1 to TRBJ1-2; D uncertain. Germline assignment: CDR1 MNHNS and CDR2 SASEGT. V lost 5 bases and J 0 bases, leaving 7 bases between the germline ends. The CDR3 extends over 13 amino acids. The CDR3 protein is CASSSSTNYGYTF. Here the CDR3 DNA reads TGTGCCAGCAGTTCCTCTACTAACTATGGCTACACCTTC.

This clone appeared a few times. The chain joins TRBV11-2 to TRBJ2-4; no clear D gene. Per germline, CDR1 SGHAT and CDR2 FQNNGV. The CDR3 is 14 amino acids. The V end was cut by 5 bases, the J end by 0 bases, with 8 bases between. CDR3 nucleotide sequence: TGTGCCAGCAGCGAATTACTAGCCAAAAACATTCAGTACTTC. Translation gives CASSELLAKNIQYF.

The V and J genes are TRBV29-1 and TRBJ2-7; 11 bases match TRBD1. Germline loops: CDR1 SQVTM, CDR2 ANQGSEA. The CDR3 runs 17 residues. The trim removed 6 bases at V and 2 bases at J, leaving 15 bases unmatched. DNA of the CDR3: TGCAGCGTCCACAGGACAGGGGGCCTCTATCAGCCCTACGAGCAGTACGTC. This gives the protein CSVHRTGGLYQPYEQYV.

V and J are TRBV19 and TRBJ1-2; 8 nucleotides agree with TRBD1. The V gene end was trimmed by 1 base and the J gene end by 6 bases; junction bases not matched to a gene: 10. CDR3 length: 16 residues. The V gene's germline CDR1 is LNHDA and CDR2 SQIVND (reference sequence). CDR3 sequence (DNA): TGTGCCAGTAGTATAGTAGGGGGACAGGCAGTTAATGGCTACACCTTC. Translated, it gives CASSIVGGQAVNGYTF. Full variable domain (outside the CDR3, taken from reference TRBV19 and TRBJ1-2): DGGITQSPKYLFRKEGQNVTLSCEQNLNHDAMYWYRQDPGQGLRLIYYSQIVNDFQKGDIAEGYSVSREKKESFPLTVTSAQKNPTAFYLCASSIVGGQAVNGYTFGSGTRLTVV.

The chain recombines TRBV30 with TRBJ2-3; 9 bases line up with TRBD1. The CDR3 consists of 14 residues. V dropped 4 bases and J dropped 3; count of bases not matched to a gene: 5. Germline V CDR1 and CDR2: GTSNPN, SVGIG (reference sequence). This chain's CDR3 is CAWNTGGLTDTQYF. CDR3 DNA: TGTGCCTGGAATACAGGGGGCTTAACAGATACGCAGTATTTT. Full variable domain (outside the CDR3, taken from reference TRBV30 and TRBJ2-3): SQTIHQWPATLVQPVGSPLSLECTVEGTSNPNLYWYRQAAGRGLQLLFYSVGIGQISSEVPQNLSASRPQDRQFILSSKKLLLSDSGFYLCAWNTGGLTDTQYFGPGTRLTVL.

The chain carries TRBV11-2 and TRBJ2-5; TRBD2 might be the D (6 bases). The length of the CDR3 is 15 residues. CDR1 and CDR2 (germline): SGHAT, FQNNGV. Trimming removed 3 bases at V and 5 bases at J, with 16 bases between. The CDR3: CASSFGPEGRETQYF. In nucleotides, the CDR3 is TGTGCCAGCAGCTTTGGGCCAGAGGGGAGGGAGACCCAGTACTTC. The whole variable domain, filled in from reference TRBV11-2 and TRBJ2-5, reads EAGVAQSPRYKIIEKRQSVAFWCNPISGHATLYWYQQILGQGPKLLIQFQNNGVVDDSQLPKDRFSAERLKGVDSTLKIQPAKLEDSAVYLCASSFGPEGRETQYFGPGTRLLVL.

The chain combines TRBV21-1 with TRBJ2-7; TRBD2, as called in the table, went unchecked against the DNA. TRBV21-1 is a documented pseudogene. The CDR3 spans 12 residues. For the CDR3, the DNA is TGTGCCACCGGGACTCACTCCTACGAGCAGTACGTC. It translates to CATGTHSYEQYV.

This sequence joins TRBV5-1 and TRBJ1-2, with TRBD1 identical over 7 bases. Germline assignment: CDR1 SGHRS and CDR2 YFSETQ. The CDR3 extends over 14 amino acids. V was clipped by 0 bases and J by 8 bases; unmatched bases: 7. This chain's CDR3 is CASSLVRTGIGYTF. The CDR3 nucleotides are TGCGCCAGCAGCTTGGTACGGACAGGCATCGGCTACACCTTC.

The V call is TRBV7-3, the J call TRBJ1-6; TRBD1 matches at 7 bases. The CDR3 extends over 14 amino acids. Trimming at V came to 7 bases and at J to 7 bases, leaving 7 bases not matched to a gene. The germline V gene encodes CDR1 SGHTA and CDR2 FQGTGA. The CDR3 loop is CASTTGQRNSPLHF. CDR3 sequence (DNA): TGTGCCAGCACCACGGGACAGAGAAATTCACCCCTCCACTTT.

The chain joins TRBV9 to TRBJ2-7; TRBD1 agrees at 10 bases. The trim removed 0 bases at V and 4 bases at J, leaving 1 base unmatched. The CDR3 has 14 residues. Per germline, CDR1 SGDLS and CDR2 YYNGEE. The CDR3 sequence is CASSVGGQGYEQYF. The CDR3 DNA sequence: TGTGCCAGCAGCGTAGGGGGACAGGGGTACGAGCAGTACTTC.

This chain uses TRBV13 with TRBJ2-2; 8 positions match TRBD2. The CDR3 extends over 16 amino acids. Germline V CDR1 and CDR2: PRHDT, FYEKMQ (reference sequence). After removal of 1 base from V and 3 bases from J, the junction contained 4 bases not matched to a gene. Written as DNA, the CDR3 is TGTGCCAGCAGCTTAGTCGCAGCGGGGGACACCGGGGAGCTGTTTTTT. It codes for CASSLVAAGDTGELFF.

DNA of the CDR3: TGTGCCAGCAGCCAAGAAGGGGACAGGGCATATGAGCAGTTCTTC. This encodes CASSQEGDRAYEQFF. This sequence joins TRBV4-2 and TRBJ2-1, with 9 nucleotides matching TRBD1. J was trimmed by 8 bases and V by 0 bases; bases with no gene match: 5. The CDR3 loop spans 15 amino acids. Per the germline V gene, CDR1 is LGHNA and CDR2 is YNFKEQ.

This sequence joins TRBV18 and TRBJ2-3; 11 positions match TRBD2. After removal of 0 bases from V and 5 bases from J, the junction contained 7 bases not matched to a gene. This CDR3 has 17 amino acids. Germline CDR1 KGHSH, CDR2 LQKENI. This CDR3 is CASSPPGLAAHKDTQYF. CDR3 nucleotide sequence: TGTGCCAGCTCACCACCGGGACTAGCGGCCCACAAAGATACGCAGTATTTT.

This clone was seen only a few times. CDR3: CASSLEAETGVKGYTF. DNA of the CDR3: TGTGCCAGCAGCTTAGAGGCGGAGACAGGGGTGAAAGGCTACACCTTC. The chain recombines TRBV11-1 with TRBJ1-2; 8 nucleotides match TRBD1. Per the germline V gene, CDR1 is SGHAT and CDR2 is FQDESV (reference sequence). J lost 8 bases, V lost 1 base, and 12 bases had no gene match. The CDR3 is 16 amino acids. Supplemented by reference TRBV11-1 and TRBJ1-2, the full variable domain reads EAEVAQSPRYKITEKSQAVAFWCDPISGHATLYWYRQILGQGPELLVQFQDESVVDDSQLPKDRFSAERLKGVDSTLKIQPAELGDSAMYLCASSLEAETGVKGYTFGSGTRLTVV.

The V call is TRBV6-5, the J call TRBJ2-2, with TRBD2 as a possible D gene (6 bases). This CDR3 is built from 16 residues. The germline V gene encodes CDR1 MNHEY and CDR2 SVGAGI. V lost 0 bases, J lost 4 bases, and 12 bases lay in between. The CDR3 loop reads CASSYSTGGTTGELFF. As DNA, the CDR3 is TGTGCCAGCAGTTACTCGACCGGGGGAACCACCGGGGAGCTGTTTTTT.

The count of this clone is one. V and J are TRBV2 and TRBJ1-1; maybe TRBD1 (5 bases). V lost 11 bases and J 4 bases, leaving 20 bases between the germline ends. This CDR3 is built from 14 residues. Germline loops: CDR1 SNHLY, CDR2 FYNNEI. The CDR3 sequence is CALKAGTPSTEAFF. The CDR3 DNA reads TGTGCCTTAAAAGCGGGGACCCCTAGCACTGAAGCTTTCTTT.

In its sample, this clone was seen once. This rearrangement joins TRBV9 to TRBJ2-4; no clear D. In germline, CDR1 is SGDLS, CDR2 YYNGEE. The CDR3 contains 13 residues. The V and J ends lost 0 bases and 5 bases respectively, with 6 bases between them. CDR3: CASSVGVENIQYF. The CDR3 coding sequence is TGTGCCAGCAGCGTAGGCGTCGAAAACATTCAGTACTTC.

The chain is built from TRBV5-6 and TRBJ1-2; D unresolved. This CDR3 region has 16 residues. Between the trimmed V and J ends, which lost 4 bases and 4 bases, there was a span of 20 bases. Germline loops: CDR1 SGHDT, CDR2 YYEEEE. The CDR3 loop reads CASSLIRTGSGYGYTF. The CDR3 bases are TGTGCCAGCAGCCTAATTCGGACGGGGTCGGGCTATGGCTACACCTTC.